The present T cell receptor (beta chain) was sequenced within a study of brain T cells in children with intractable seizures. Study-level findings and limits: Absence of clones before surgery may stem from lower sequencing depth. Viral specificity was inferred only from CDR3 similarity; HCMV serostatus was unknown.

The CDR3 runs 14 residues. CDR1 is MGHRA, CDR2 YSYEKL, per germline. V lost 4 bases and J lost 0, with 7 bases in between. As to this clone: Its antigen is not identified.

Clones were sequenced by immunoSEQ multiplex PCR, and TCRdb holds only the in-frame ones, with some missing. The sample consists of under 150,000 clones, around 94% of them appearing once. The sequenced cases were selected for having the highest brain T cell transcript signatures. At least one anti-epileptic drug was given before surgery. The sequencing used peripheral blood, collected at surgery. The chain employs TRBV4-1 and TRBJ1-5; D is ambiguous. This TCR was recovered from a boy less than two years old with hemimegalencephaly and intractable seizures. The CDR3 nucleotides are TGCGCCAGCAGCCTCCAATATAGCAATCAGCCCCAGCATTTT. Translated: CASSLQYSNQPQHF.